Following are 9 T cell receptor beta chains from one sample sequenced in a study of blood T cells in healthy people across ages. Through a sample-barcoded 5' primer and a J-beta primer mix, a second PCR was run for roughly 7 to 12 cycles. TCRdb re-derived calls from the 5' RACE reads in MiXCR, one entry per CDR3 protein. The top ten hold over 2% of the sample, which has roughly 2 million distinct CDR3 sequences, just under 50% seen once. The source material was blood. The receptors derive from a woman in her forties in good health.

The V gene is TRBV20-1, the J gene TRBJ2-6, with a tentative D call TRBD2 (5 bases). Trimming took off 1 base at V and 2 bases at J, with 9 bases between the two ends. Germline loops: CDR1 DFQATT, CDR2 SNEGSKA (reference sequence). The CDR3 sequence is 15 residues long. CDR3 amino acids: CSARAQRAGANVLTF. CDR3 in DNA: TGCAGTGCTAGAGCACAGAGGGCTGGGGCCAACGTCCTGACTTTC.

This clonotype was observed a handful of times. This rearrangement joins TRBV28 to TRBJ1-2; D might be TRBD1 (5 bases). CDR1 MDHEN and CDR2 SYDVKM come from the germline V gene. The CDR3 spans 16 residues. V dropped 5 bases and J dropped 2 bases, with 18 bases sitting between them. The CDR3 DNA reads as TGTGCCAGCAGTCTAAACGCCCGGGACGGAAACTATGGCTACACCTTC. It encodes CASSLNARDGNYGYTF.

This clonotype was detected ten times or more. At one end the junction does not follow the germline gene, possibly because of a read error. The chain combines TRBV5-6 with TRBJ2-1; 10 bases align to TRBD1. Germline lookup yields CDR1 SGHDT and CDR2 YYEEEE. CDR3 size: 14 residues. The chain's CDR3 is CASSLGQGFNEQFF. The CDR3 bases are TGTGCCAGCAGTTTGGGACAGGGGTTTAATGAGCAGTTCTTC.

The count of this clonotype is one. The chain recombines TRBV5-1 with TRBJ2-4, with D tentatively TRBD1 or TRBD2 (7 bases each). Between the trimmed V and J ends, which lost 0 bases and 8 bases, there was a span of 15 bases. The CDR3 runs to 15 residues. Germline CDR1 is SGHRS and CDR2 is YFSETQ. This CDR3 reads CASSLVSTGRDIQYF. The CDR3 DNA reads TGCGCCAGCAGCTTGGTTTCGACAGGGAGGGACATTCAGTACTTC.

The J gene is TRBJ2-6, the V gene TRBV20-1; the D gene is possibly TRBD1 (5 bases). V lost 2 bases and J 1 base, leaving 15 bases between the germline ends. The length of the CDR3 is 17 residues. Germline CDR1 is DFQATT and CDR2 is SNEGSKA (reference sequence). The CDR3 DNA reads TGCAGTGCTAGACTCCCAGGGTCCCTATCTGGGGCCAACGTCCTGACTTTC. Its protein product is CSARLPGSLSGANVLTF.

This clonotype was seen a handful of times. At one boundary the junction diverges from the germline segment, which might be a read error. J is TRBJ2-5 and V is TRBV7-7, with D possibly being TRBD1 or TRBD2 (5 bases each). The CDR3 has 14 amino acids. Per germline, CDR1 SSHAT and CDR2 FNYEAQ (reference sequence). DNA for the CDR3: TGTGCTAGCAGCGGCCAGGGTATAGGAGAGACCCAGTACTTC. Its translation is CASSGQGIGETQYF.

There are a few counts of this clonotype. This chain joins TRBV6-2 or TRBV6-3 and TRBJ2-7; 9 nucleotides agree with TRBD1. The V gene end was trimmed by 5 bases and the J gene end by 7 bases; junction bases not matched to a gene: 12. The V gene's germline CDR1 is MNHEY and CDR2 SVGEGT. CDR3 length equals 15 residues. CDR3 residues: CASSLRTGADGEQYF. CDR3 bases: TGTGCCAGCAGTCTAAGGACAGGGGCCGATGGGGAGCAGTACTTC.

This clonotype was counted only a few times. V and J are TRBV27 and TRBJ2-5, with D unresolved. Germline V gene data show CDR1 as MNHEY and CDR2 as SMNVEV (reference sequence). V lost 8 bases and J lost 2, with 12 bases in between. The CDR3 is 13 amino acids. The CDR3 DNA reads TGTGCCAGCCAAAGTAGGCAGCAAGAGACCCAGTACTTC. It yields the protein CASQSRQQETQYF.

The chain is built from TRBV20-1 and TRBJ2-5; D possibly uses TRBD1 or TRBD2 (5 bases each). The J call may be wrong; the DNA end is better matched by TRBJ2-7. CDR3 length: 15 amino acids. The germline CDR1 and CDR2 sequences are DFQATT and SNEGSKA (reference sequence). The CDR3 reads CSARDGTGTSYEQYF. In nucleotides, the CDR3 is TGCAGTGCTAGAGATGGAACTGGGACCTCCTACGAGCAGTACTTC.